A selection of T cell receptor beta chains follows, all from one sample in a study of blood T cell repertoires in COVID-19. Sequencing was performed with immunoSEQ multiplex PCR; in TCRdb, only in-frame clones are kept and a portion is missing. Among fewer than 150,000 clones listed, 70% to 90% were seen once. Sequenced material: peripheral blood. These receptor sequences come from a woman aged 55-75 years with acute or convalescent COVID-19. CDR3s include the opening cysteine and the closing phenylalanine or tryptophan. A D gene is named only where the DNA matches it firmly. Some rows have no size entry. The others give once, few or many, or a class for an expanded clone.

TRBV6-6,TRBJ2-5,TRBD1,once,TGTGCCAGCAGCCCAGGGGGCTTCCAAGAGACCCAGTACTTC,CASSPGGFQETQYF
TRBV28,TRBJ1-2,.,.,TGTGCCAGCAGTTTCAGGCTCACTAACTATGGCTACACCTTC,CASSFRLTNYGYTF
TRBV11-2,TRBJ1-6,.,.,TGTGCCAGCAGCTTAGGGACGGGGGGGATTTCACCCCTCCACTTT,CASSLGTGGISPLHF
TRBV11-3,TRBJ1-1,.,.,TGTGCCAGCAGCCGGGGGAGGGAAAACACTGAAGCTTTCTTT,CASSRGRENTEAFF
TRBV5-1,TRBJ2-2,.,.,TGCGCCAGCAGCTTGGGCCCCTTAGGGGACACCGGGGAGCTGTTTTTT,CASSLGPLGDTGELFF
TRBV23-1,TRBJ2-3,.,.,TGCGCCAGCAGTATGGTACTAGCTTGCACAGATACGCAGTATTTT,CASSMVLACTDTQYF
TRBV10-2,TRBJ1-4,.,.,TGCGCCAGCAGTGCCCGGGAGCGGGAAAAACTGTTTTTT,CASSAREREKLFF
TRBV2,TRBJ2-4,.,.,TGTGCCAGCAGTGGTCGGGACTTCATAGCCAAAAACATTCAGTACTTC,CASSGRDFIAKNIQYF
TRBV5-1,TRBJ2-1,.,.,TGCGCCAGCAGCTTGGAGGCCGCCAGGGTACCCAATGAGCAGTTCTTC,CASSLEAARVPNEQFF
TRBV6-5,TRBJ1-2,.,.,TGTGCCAGCACCAGGGCTGCTAACTATGGCTACACCTTC,CASTRAANYGYTF
TRBV3-1/TRBV3-2,TRBJ1-1,.,.,TGTGCCAGCAGCCAAGTGGGGGGTACTGAAGCTTTCTTT,CASSQVGGTEAFF
TRBV7-3,TRBJ2-1,.,.,TGTGCCAGCAGTCTGGACAGAAATGAGCAGTTCTTC,CASSLDRNEQFF
TRBV6-6,TRBJ1-1,.,.,TGTGCCAGCAGTACACAGGGAGCGAACACTGAAGCTTTCTTT,CASSTQGANTEAFF
TRBV6-2/TRBV6-3,TRBJ2-5,TRBD2,.,TGTGCCAGCAGCCCTCGACTAGCGGGAGGAGAGACCCAGTACTTC,CASSPRLAGGETQYF
TRBV28,TRBJ1-1,.,.,TGTGCCAGCAGGGGGAGTCAGCGACACACTGAAGCTTTCTTT,CASRGSQRHTEAFF
TRBV20-1,TRBJ1-2,TRBD1,.,TGCAGTGCTAGTAAAGGGGGCGCCTATGGCTACACCTTC,CSASKGGAYGYTF
TRBV7-9,TRBJ1-2,.,few,TGTGCCAGCAGCTTAGCTATGGGCTACACCTTC,CASSLAMGYTF
TRBV9,TRBJ2-1,TRBD2,.,TGTGCCAGCAGCATCCTAGCGGATGAGCAGTTCTTC,CASSILADEQFF
TRBV15,TRBJ2-1,TRBD2,.,TGTGCCACCAGATCCACCCCCCCAGGCGGGGGATCCTACAATGAGCAGTTCTTC,CATRSTPPGGGSYNEQFF
TRBV10-2,TRBJ1-3,TRBD1,.,TGCGCCAGCAGTGAGTCTCCGACAGGGTCGGACACCATATATTTT,CASSESPTGSDTIYF
TRBV3-1/TRBV3-2,TRBJ2-3,TRBD2,.,TGTGCCAGCAGCCAAGGCTTAGCGGGACGAGGAGATACGCAGTATTTT,CASSQGLAGRGDTQYF
TRBV5-1,TRBJ2-5,TRBD2,.,TGCGCCAGCAGCCTACTAGCGGGAGCTCAAGAGACCCAGTACTTC,CASSLLAGAQETQYF
TRBV15,TRBJ2-2,TRBD2,.,TGTGCCACCAGCAAAAGGGTGAATAGCGGGAGTTGGAACACCGGGGAGCTGTTTTTT,CATSKRVNSGSWNTGELFF
TRBV2,TRBJ2-1,.,once,TGTGCCAGCAGTGCGACACCAGACAATGAGCAGTTCTTC,CASSATPDNEQFF
TRBV27,TRBJ1-2,.,.,TGTGCCAGCAGTCCCCTCGGCACAGGGAGACGGGATGGCTACACCTTC,CASSPLGTGRRDGYTF
TRBV5-5,TRBJ1-5,.,.,TGTGCCAGCAGCCCAGGGTTTTATCAGCCCCAGCATTTT,CASSPGFYQPQHF
TRBV27,TRBJ2-1,.,.,TGTGCCAGCAGTTCCCGGTGGGGGCAGGGAGTAGGTTATGAGCAGTTCTTC,CASSSRWGQGVGYEQFF
TRBV5-1,TRBJ1-1,TRBD1,.,TGCGCCAGCAGCGGGACAGGAGAAAACACTGAAGCTTTCTTT,CASSGTGENTEAFF
TRBV28,TRBJ1-2,.,.,TGTGCCAGCACTATAGGGGGGGCGGGTGGCTACACCTTC,CASTIGGAGGYTF
TRBV29-1,TRBJ1-1,.,.,TGCAGCGTTTCAGACAGGCGGAACACTGAAGCTTTCTTT,CSVSDRRNTEAFF
TRBV5-1,TRBJ2-7,TRBD2,.,TGCGCCAGCAGCCGCGCGATGGGGGGGATCGGGTACGAGCAGTACTTC,CASSRAMGGIGYEQYF
TRBV30,TRBJ1-2,.,few,TGTGCCTGGAGTCCGGGTATCTATGGCTACACCTTC,CAWSPGIYGYTF
TRBV18,TRBJ1-4,TRBD1,.,TGTGCCAGCTCACCAGAGACAGGGGGCATTAATGAAAAACTGTTTTTT,CASSPETGGINEKLFF
TRBV7-3,TRBJ2-5,TRBD2,.,TGTGCCAGCAGTGGGGGCGGGAGGGAAGAGACCCAGTACTTC,CASSGGGREETQYF
TRBV5-1,TRBJ1-1,TRBD1,.,TGCGCCAGCAGCTACCAGACAGGGGGCACTGAAGCTTTCTTT,CASSYQTGGTEAFF
TRBV6-5,TRBJ2-1,TRBD1,.,TGTGCCAGCAAGCCAGGGGGCTCCTACAATGAGCAGTTCTTC,CASKPGGSYNEQFF
TRBV5-6,TRBJ1-5,TRBD1,once,TGTGCCAGCAGCTTGTCCCCTCGGGGACAGGGTGGCAATCAGCCCCAGCATTTT,CASSLSPRGQGGNQPQHF
TRBV3-1/TRBV3-2,TRBJ2-1,.,once,TGTGCCAGCAGCCAAGAAAGGATGAGGAACAATGAGCAGTTCTTC,CASSQERMRNNEQFF
TRBV7-3,TRBJ1-1,.,.,TGTGCCAGCAGCGCCAGTCGGGAGACAGAAGCTTTCTTT,CASSASRETEAFF
TRBV24-1,TRBJ1-5,TRBD1,.,TGTGCCACCAGTGATGGGCACAGGGGGGGCAATCAGCCCCAGCATTTT,CATSDGHRGGNQPQHF
TRBV11-2,TRBJ2-1,TRBD2,.,TGTGCCAGCAGCTTAGAGTTAGCGGGAGGCTATTACAATGAGCAGTTCTTC,CASSLELAGGYYNEQFF
TRBV5-5,TRBJ2-2,.,.,TGTGCCAGCAGCTTGGTTTCCTACGGGGAGCTGTTTTTT,CASSLVSYGELFF
TRBV18,TRBJ1-2,.,.,TGTGCCAGCTCAAGCGGAGGAGGGCAGTGGGGTGGCTACACCTTC,CASSSGGGQWGGYTF
TRBV27,TRBJ1-2,.,.,TGTGCCAGCAGGGGGGGGCTCGGGGTATCCTATGGCTACACCTTC,CASRGGLGVSYGYTF
TRBV7-9,TRBJ1-5,TRBD1,.,TGTGCCAGCAGCTTTGAGACAGGGAATCAGCCCCAGCATTTT,CASSFETGNQPQHF
TRBV6-5,TRBJ2-7,TRBD2,.,TGTGCCAGCAGCCCCGGGACTAGCGGCTACGAGCAGTACTTC,CASSPGTSGYEQYF
TRBV6-5,TRBJ2-2,.,.,TGTGCCAGCAGTTACCAACAGAGTACCGGGGAGCTGTTTTTT,CASSYQQSTGELFF
TRBV9,TRBJ1-3,.,once,TGTGCCAGCAGCGCCCGACAGTCCTCTGGAAACACCATATATTTT,CASSARQSSGNTIYF
TRBV11-2,TRBJ2-5,.,.,TGTGCCAGCAGCTTAGGACAGACAGTCCAAGAGACCCAGTACTTC,CASSLGQTVQETQYF
TRBV19,TRBJ1-5,.,.,TGTGCCAGTAGTATATTAGGGACAAGCAATCAGCCCCAGCATTTT,CASSILGTSNQPQHF
TRBV28,TRBJ2-1,TRBD2,.,TGTGCCAGCAACATAGTAGCGGGAGGCGAGGAGCAGTTCTTC,CASNIVAGGEEQFF
TRBV5-1,TRBJ1-2,TRBD1,.,TGCGCCAGCAGCTTCACAGGGGATTATGGCTACACCTTC,CASSFTGDYGYTF
TRBV4-1,TRBJ1-4,.,.,TGCGCCAGCAGCCCCCGGCCCGGGGACATCCCTAAAAAGGAAAAACTGTTTTTT,CASSPRPGDIPKKEKLFF
TRBV29-1,TRBJ1-2,TRBD1,.,TGCAGCGTTGAAGTAATACAGGGGGCGGGTGGCTACACCTTC,CSVEVIQGAGGYTF
TRBV7-9,TRBJ2-1,TRBD2,.,TGTGCCAGCAGCTTAGGATTAGCGGGAGGGAAGGTATACAATGAGCAGTTCTTC,CASSLGLAGGKVYNEQFF
TRBV4-1,TRBJ1-3,.,once,TGCGCCAGCAGCCAAGGTCGGGGCTCTGGAAACACCATATATTTT,CASSQGRGSGNTIYF
TRBV28,TRBJ1-2,TRBD1,.,TGTGCCAGCAGTTTCCCTATCCTGGGACAGGGGCTTTACTATGGCTACACCTTC,CASSFPILGQGLYYGYTF
TRBV2,TRBJ2-6,.,.,TGTGCCAGCAGACAGCTCTCTGGGGCCAACGTCCTGACTTTC,CASRQLSGANVLTF